Listed here is a single T cell receptor (beta chain). Its antigen is not identified. Starting from genomic DNA, TCR beta CDR3 was amplified through two-round multiplex PCR. First-round PCR employed TRBV- and TRBJ-specific primers for each gene. One entry per CDR3 protein, called by TCRdb with MiXCR from the multiplex PCR reads. This sample has about 15,000 distinct CDR3 sequences, with roughly two fifths found just once. The data were taken from a study of prognosis after radiotherapy for stage I lung cancer. Points from the study as a whole: There was a fall in unique TCR clone counts after stereotactic body radiation therapy, median 10,088 versus 6,861.

Assessment by CT and PET/CT found all patients node-negative, and none had prior chemotherapy, radiotherapy or other malignancies. The receptor's source is a donor older than 45 with non-small cell lung cancer. The sequenced sample was PBMCs, obtained before or after stereotactic body radiation therapy (not recorded which).

CDR3 amino acids: CASKAQGQHHLQHF. The CDR3 nucleotides read TGTGCCAGCAAGGCACAGGGGCAACATCATCTCCAGCATTTT. The J gene is TRBJ1-5, the V gene TRBV2; 7 bases are a match to TRBD1. The germline V gene encodes CDR1 SNHLY and CDR2 FYNNEI. The CDR3 consists of 14 residues. Germline trimming cut 7 bases from V and 12 bases from J; bases unmatched to any gene: 15. Full variable domain (missing parts from reference TRBV2 and TRBJ1-5): EPEVTQTPSHQVTQMGQEVILRCVPISNHLYFYWYRQILGQKVEFLVSFYNNEISEKSEIFDDQFSVERPDGSNFTLKIRSTKLEDSAMYFCASKAQGQHHLQHFGDGTRLSIL.